This paragraph covers one TCR beta chain sequence. This table comes from immunoSEQ multiplex PCR, and its TCRdb copy is limited to in-frame clones, with some not included. The profile shows 35,000 or so clones, roughly 73% of them singletons. These data are taken from a study of T cells in tumors after PD-1 blockade. Study details: No patient had prior checkpoint blockade, systemic immunosuppression, or radiotherapy within 4 weeks. Each patient got pembrolizumab 200 mg every 3 weeks or cemiplimab 350 mg every 2 weeks. Mean per blood sample: some 120,000 templates (roughly 22,000-270,000), around 34,000 unique clonotypes.

The CDR3 is 14 residues long. Germline V gene lookup returns CDR1 LNHDA and CDR2 SQIVND (reference sequence). The V end was cut by 7 bases, the J end by 1 base, with 10 bases between. The genes are TRBV19 and TRBJ2-2; weak D call: TRBD2 (6 bases). The receptor was derived from a human donor with basal cell carcinoma. Sample: PBMCs, taken before anti-PD-1 treatment. Written as DNA, the CDR3 is TGTGCCAGTAAGGTGGAGGGGAACACCGGGGAGCTGTTTTTT. Its translation is CASKVEGNTGELFF. Filled out from reference TRBV19 and TRBJ2-2, the complete variable domain reads DGGITQSPKYLFRKEGQNVTLSCEQNLNHDAMYWYRQDPGQGLRLIYYSQIVNDFQKGDIAEGYSVSREKKESFPLTVTSAQKNPTAFYLCASKVEGNTGELFFGEGSRLTVL.